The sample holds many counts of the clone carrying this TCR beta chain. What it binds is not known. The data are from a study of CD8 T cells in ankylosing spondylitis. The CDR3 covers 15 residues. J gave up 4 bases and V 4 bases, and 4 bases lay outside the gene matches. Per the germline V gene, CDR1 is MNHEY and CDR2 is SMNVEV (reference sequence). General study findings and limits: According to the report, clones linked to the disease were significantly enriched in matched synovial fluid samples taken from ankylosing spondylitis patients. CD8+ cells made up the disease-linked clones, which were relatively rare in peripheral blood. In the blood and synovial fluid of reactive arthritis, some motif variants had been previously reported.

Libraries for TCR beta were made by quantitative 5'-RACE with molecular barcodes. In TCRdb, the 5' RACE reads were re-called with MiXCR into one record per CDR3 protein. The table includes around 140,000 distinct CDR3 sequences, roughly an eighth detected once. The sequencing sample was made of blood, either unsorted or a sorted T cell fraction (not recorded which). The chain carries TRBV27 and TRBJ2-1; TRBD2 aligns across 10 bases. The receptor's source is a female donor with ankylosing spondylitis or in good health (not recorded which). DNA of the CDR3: TGTGCCAGCAGTTCTGGACTAGCGGCTTACAATGAGCAGTTCTTC. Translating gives CASSSGLAAYNEQFF.